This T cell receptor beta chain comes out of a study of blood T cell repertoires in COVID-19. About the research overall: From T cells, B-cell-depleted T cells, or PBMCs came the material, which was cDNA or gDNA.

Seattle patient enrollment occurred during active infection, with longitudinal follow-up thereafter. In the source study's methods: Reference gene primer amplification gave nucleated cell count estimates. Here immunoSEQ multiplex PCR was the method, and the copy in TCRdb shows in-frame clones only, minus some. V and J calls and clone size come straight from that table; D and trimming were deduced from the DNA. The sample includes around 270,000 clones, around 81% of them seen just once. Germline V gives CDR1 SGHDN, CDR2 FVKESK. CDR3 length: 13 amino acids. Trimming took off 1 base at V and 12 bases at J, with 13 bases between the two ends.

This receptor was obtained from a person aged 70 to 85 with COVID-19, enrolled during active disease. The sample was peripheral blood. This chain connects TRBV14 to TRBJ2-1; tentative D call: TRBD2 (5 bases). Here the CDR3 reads CASSQALQRAQFF. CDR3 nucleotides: TGTGCCAGCAGCCAAGCCCTACAGAGGGCGCAGTTCTTC.